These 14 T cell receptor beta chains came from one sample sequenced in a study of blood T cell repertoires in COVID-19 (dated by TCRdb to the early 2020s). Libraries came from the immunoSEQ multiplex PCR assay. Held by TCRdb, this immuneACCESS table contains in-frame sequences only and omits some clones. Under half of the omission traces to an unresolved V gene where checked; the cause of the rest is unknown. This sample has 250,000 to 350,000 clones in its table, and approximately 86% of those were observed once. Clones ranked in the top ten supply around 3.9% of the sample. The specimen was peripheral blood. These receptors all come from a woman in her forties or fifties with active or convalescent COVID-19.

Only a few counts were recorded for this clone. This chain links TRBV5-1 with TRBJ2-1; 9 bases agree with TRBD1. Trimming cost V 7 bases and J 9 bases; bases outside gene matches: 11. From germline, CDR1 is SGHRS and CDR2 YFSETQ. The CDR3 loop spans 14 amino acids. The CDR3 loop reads CASGDTGGVGEQFF. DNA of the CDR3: TGCGCCAGCGGTGATACAGGGGGCGTGGGTGAGCAGTTCTTC.

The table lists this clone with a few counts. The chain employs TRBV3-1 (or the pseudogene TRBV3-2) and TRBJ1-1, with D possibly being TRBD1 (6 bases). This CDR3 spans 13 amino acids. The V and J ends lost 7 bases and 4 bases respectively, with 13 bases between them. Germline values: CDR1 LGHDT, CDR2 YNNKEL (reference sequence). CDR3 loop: CASTRGSGTEAFF. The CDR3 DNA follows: TGTGCCAGCACCAGGGGAAGCGGCACTGAAGCTTTCTTT.

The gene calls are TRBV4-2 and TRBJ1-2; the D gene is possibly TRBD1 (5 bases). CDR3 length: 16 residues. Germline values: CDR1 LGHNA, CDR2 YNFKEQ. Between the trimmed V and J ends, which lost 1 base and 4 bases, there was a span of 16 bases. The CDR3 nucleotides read TGTGCCAGCAGCCAAGGTGCGAGCAGGGCACCCTATGGCTACACCTTC. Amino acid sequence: CASSQGASRAPYGYTF.

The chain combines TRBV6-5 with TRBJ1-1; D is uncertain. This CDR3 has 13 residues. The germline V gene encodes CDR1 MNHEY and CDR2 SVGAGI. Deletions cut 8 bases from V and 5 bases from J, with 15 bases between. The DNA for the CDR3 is TGTGCCAGCCGTAGGAGGGATCGGACTGAAGCTTTCTTT. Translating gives CASRRRDRTEAFF.

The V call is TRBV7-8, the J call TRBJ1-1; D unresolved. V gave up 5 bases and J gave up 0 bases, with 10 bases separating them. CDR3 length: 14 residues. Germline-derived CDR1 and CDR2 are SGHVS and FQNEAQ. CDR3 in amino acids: CASSPQTVNTEAFF. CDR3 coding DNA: TGTGCCAGCAGCCCTCAAACAGTGAACACTGAAGCTTTCTTT.

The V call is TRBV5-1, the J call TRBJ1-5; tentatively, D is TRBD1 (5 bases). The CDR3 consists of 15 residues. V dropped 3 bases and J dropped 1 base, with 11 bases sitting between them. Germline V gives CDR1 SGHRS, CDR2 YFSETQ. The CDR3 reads CASSWGDTSNQPQHF. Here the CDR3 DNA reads TGCGCCAGCAGCTGGGGGGATACGAGCAATCAGCCCCAGCATTTT.

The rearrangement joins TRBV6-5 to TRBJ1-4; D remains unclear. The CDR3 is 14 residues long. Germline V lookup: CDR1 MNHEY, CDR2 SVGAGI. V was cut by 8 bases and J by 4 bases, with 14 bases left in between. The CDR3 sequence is CASGQRTNNEKLFF. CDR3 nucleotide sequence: TGTGCCAGCGGCCAGCGTACCAATAATGAAAAACTGTTTTTT.

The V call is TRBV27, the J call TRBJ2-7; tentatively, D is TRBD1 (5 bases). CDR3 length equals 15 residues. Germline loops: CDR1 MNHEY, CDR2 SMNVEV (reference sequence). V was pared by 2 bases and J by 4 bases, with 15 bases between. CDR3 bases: TGTGCCAGCAGTTTAAACTCCCAGGGAAGGTACGAGCAGTACTTC. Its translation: CASSLNSQGRYEQYF.

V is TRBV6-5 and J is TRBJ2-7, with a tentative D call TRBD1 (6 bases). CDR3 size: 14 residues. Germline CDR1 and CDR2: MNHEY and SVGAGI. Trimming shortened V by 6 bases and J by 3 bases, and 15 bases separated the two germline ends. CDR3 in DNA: TGTGCCAGCAGCCAGGGGCTCAGTCTCTACGAGCAGTACTTC. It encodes CASSQGLSLYEQYF.

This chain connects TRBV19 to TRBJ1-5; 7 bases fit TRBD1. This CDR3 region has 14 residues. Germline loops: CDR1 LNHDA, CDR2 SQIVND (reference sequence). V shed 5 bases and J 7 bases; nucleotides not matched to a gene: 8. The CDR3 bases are TGTGCCAGTAGTTCCCAGACAGGGACACAGCCCCAGCATTTT. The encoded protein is CASSSQTGTQPQHF.

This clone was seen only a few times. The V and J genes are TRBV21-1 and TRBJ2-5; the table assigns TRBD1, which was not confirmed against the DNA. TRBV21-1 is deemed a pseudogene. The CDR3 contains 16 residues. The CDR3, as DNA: TGTGCCAGCAGCAAAGCGACAGGGTGTGCCCAAGAGACCCAGTACTTC. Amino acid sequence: CASSKATGCAQETQYF.

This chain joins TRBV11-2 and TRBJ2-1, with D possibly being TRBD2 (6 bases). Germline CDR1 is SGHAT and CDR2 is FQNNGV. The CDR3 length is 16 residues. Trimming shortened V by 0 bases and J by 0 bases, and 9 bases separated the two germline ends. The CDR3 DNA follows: TGTGCCAGCAGCTTAGATATCGGGAGCTCCTACAATGAGCAGTTCTTC. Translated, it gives CASSLDIGSSYNEQFF.

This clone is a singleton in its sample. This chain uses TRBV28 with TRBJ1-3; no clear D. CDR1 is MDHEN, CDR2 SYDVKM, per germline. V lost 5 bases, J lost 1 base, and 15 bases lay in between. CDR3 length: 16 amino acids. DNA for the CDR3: TGTGCCAGCAGTCTTACATTGGCCCCTTCTGGAAACACCATATATTTT. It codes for CASSLTLAPSGNTIYF. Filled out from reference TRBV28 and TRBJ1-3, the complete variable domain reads DVKVTQSSRYLVKRTGEKVFLECVQDMDHENMFWYRQDPGLGLRLIYFSYDVKMKEKGDIPEGYSVSREKKERFSLILESASTNQTSMYLCASSLTLAPSGNTIYFGEGSWLTVV.

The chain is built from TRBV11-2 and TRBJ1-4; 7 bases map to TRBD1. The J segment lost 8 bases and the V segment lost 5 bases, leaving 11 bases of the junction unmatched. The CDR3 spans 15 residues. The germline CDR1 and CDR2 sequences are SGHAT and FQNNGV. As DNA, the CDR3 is TGTGCCAGCAGCCCCTTGAGGGGGCGTATGGAAAAACTGTTTTTT. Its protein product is CASSPLRGRMEKLFF.